This T cell receptor (beta chain) was sequenced during a study of regulatory T cells in long-lasting Graves disease. As for the study in general: Positive TSH receptor antibodies alongside over 5 years of antithyroid drugs were what marked Graves' disease as persistent. Study-wide points: Small numbers of samples may have cut accuracy. Peripheral blood, not thyroid tissue, was the sole material studied.

Construction of TCR beta libraries relied on iRepertoire HTBI primers and on Arm-PCR targeting CDR3 regions. TCRdb recomputed calls from the multiplex PCR reads with MiXCR, one row per CDR3 protein. The sample carries 600,000 to 800,000 distinct CDR3 sequences, about 30% recorded once. With regard to this clonotype: What it recognizes is unknown.

Time point: persistent/refractory GD, antithyroid drugs over 5 years with positive TRAb. The TCR library used RNA extracted from PBMCs. The authors drew patients from an endocrinology department in Xi'an, China. Germline lookup yields CDR1 LNHDA and CDR2 SQIVND (reference sequence). The length of the CDR3 is 13 residues. Deletions cut 3 bases from V and 5 bases from J, with 11 bases between. The chain links TRBV19 to TRBJ2-7, with D possibly called TRBD1 or TRBD2 (5 bases each). The source of this sequence is a female donor with Graves disease. This specimen consisted of peripheral blood mononuclear cells (PBMCs), obtained when the disease was refractory, from a patient treated with antithyroid drugs. The chain's CDR3 is CASSMRRGNEQYF. DNA of the CDR3: TGTGCCAGTAGTATGCGACGGGGCAACGAGCAGTACTTC. The full variable domain, in which reference TRBV19 and TRBJ2-7 provide the parts outside the CDR3, is DGGITQSPKYLFRKEGQNVTLSCEQNLNHDAMYWYRQDPGQGLRLIYYSQIVNDFQKGDIAEGYSVSREKKESFPLTVTSAQKNPTAFYLCASSMRRGNEQYFGPGTRLTVT.